A selection of T cell receptor beta chains follows, all from one sample in a study of human T cells and chemical hapten exposure. TCRdb re-called the RACE reads through MiXCR, storing one row per CDR3 protein. Among under 300,000 distinct CDR3 sequences, almost 8% were seen once, and the ten largest hold 1.2%. Sequenced here: whole blood, sampled in connection with sensitization to the hapten diphenylcyclopropenone (DPC). The source of these receptors is a man younger than 30 with alopecia areata. Some clones in this sample may be carry-over from other donors' samples. Both conserved end residues are part of each CDR3. The D gene is left open where the match is weak. Size is stated for part of the rows, as once, few or many counts, or as a class when the clone is expanded.

CDR3nt: TGTGCCAGCGGCGTACTAGCGGGGGGCACAGATACGCAGTATTTT; CDR3aa: CASGVLAGGTDTQYF; v_gene: TRBV6-4; abundance: -; j_gene: TRBJ2-3; d_gene: TRBD2
CDR3nt: TGTGCCAGCAGCCCCCGACTAGCTCCCTACAATGAGCAGTTCTTC; CDR3aa: CASSPRLAPYNEQFF; v_gene: TRBV5-6; abundance: -; j_gene: TRBJ2-1; d_gene: TRBD2
CDR3nt: TGTGCCAGCAGGCCGGGACTAGGAGGCGCAGATACGCAGTATTTT; CDR3aa: CASRPGLGGADTQYF; v_gene: TRBV7-2; abundance: few; j_gene: TRBJ2-3; d_gene: TRBD2
CDR3nt: TGTGCCATCAGTGAGGGACAGGGTTCGTTCAATGAGCAGTTCTTC; CDR3aa: CAISEGQGSFNEQFF; v_gene: TRBV10-3; abundance: -; j_gene: TRBJ2-1; d_gene: TRBD1
CDR3nt: TGCGCCAGCAGCTACATACTAGCGGAAATCTACAATGAGCAGTTCTTC; CDR3aa: CASSYILAEIYNEQFF; v_gene: TRBV5-1; abundance: few; j_gene: TRBJ2-1; d_gene: TRBD2
CDR3nt: TGTGCCAGCAGACATTACAGGGACGACACTGAAGCTTTCTTT; CDR3aa: CASRHYRDDTEAFF; v_gene: TRBV12-3/TRBV12-4; abundance: -; j_gene: TRBJ1-1; d_gene: -
CDR3nt: TGTGCCAGCAGCCACCCATTCAGGGGGCCCGCTCAAGAGACCCAGTACTTC; CDR3aa: CASSHPFRGPAQETQYF; v_gene: TRBV7-9; abundance: few; j_gene: TRBJ2-5; d_gene: TRBD1
CDR3nt: TGTGCCAGCAGATTAGTTCGAGGTGCAACTAATGAAAAACTGTTTTTT; CDR3aa: CASRLVRGATNEKLFF; v_gene: TRBV7-9; abundance: -; j_gene: TRBJ1-4; d_gene: -
CDR3nt: TGCAGCGCTGGACAGGGGGACCGCGGGGCTTTCTTT; CDR3aa: CSAGQGDRGAFF; v_gene: TRBV29-1; abundance: few; j_gene: TRBJ1-1; d_gene: TRBD1
CDR3nt: TGCGCCAGCAGCCAAGATCGCGGGGGAACAGATACGCAGTATTTT; CDR3aa: CASSQDRGGTDTQYF; v_gene: TRBV4-1; abundance: -; j_gene: TRBJ2-3; d_gene: TRBD2
CDR3nt: TGTGCCAGCATCAGGGGGCGGGGAAACACTGAAGCTTTCTTT; CDR3aa: CASIRGRGNTEAFF; v_gene: TRBV12-3/TRBV12-4; abundance: -; j_gene: TRBJ1-1; d_gene: TRBD1
CDR3nt: TGTGCCAGCAGCATAGGATTTAATTCACCCCTCCACTTT; CDR3aa: CASSIGFNSPLHF; v_gene: TRBV11-2; abundance: -; j_gene: TRBJ1-6; d_gene: -
CDR3nt: TGTGCCAGCACCCCAGGCCGCATGAACACTGAAGCTTTCTTT; CDR3aa: CASTPGRMNTEAFF; v_gene: TRBV2; abundance: -; j_gene: TRBJ1-1; d_gene: -
CDR3nt: TGTGCCAGCAGTTTACCTACCGGGACAGTCCCCTCTGGGGCCAACGTCCTGACTTTC; CDR3aa: CASSLPTGTVPSGANVLTF; v_gene: TRBV28; abundance: few; j_gene: TRBJ2-6; d_gene: TRBD1
CDR3nt: TGCAGCGTTGGATTAGGTGGGGACACTGAAGCTTTCTTT; CDR3aa: CSVGLGGDTEAFF; v_gene: TRBV29-1; abundance: -; j_gene: TRBJ1-1; d_gene: -
CDR3nt: TGTGCCAGCAGTTCCCTCAGCGCAGATACGCAGTATTTT; CDR3aa: CASSSLSADTQYF; v_gene: TRBV12-3/TRBV12-4; abundance: -; j_gene: TRBJ2-3; d_gene: -
CDR3nt: TGCAGTGCAAACCAGGGGGCGCTGGGAGAGACCCAGTACTTC; CDR3aa: CSANQGALGETQYF; v_gene: TRBV20-1; abundance: many; j_gene: TRBJ2-5; d_gene: TRBD1
CDR3nt: TGTGCCAGCAGCCCCAGGACAGGGTATCAGCCCCAGCATTTT; CDR3aa: CASSPRTGYQPQHF; v_gene: TRBV3-1; abundance: few; j_gene: TRBJ1-5; d_gene: TRBD1
CDR3nt: TGTGCCAGCAGCTTGGCTAGCGTTAAGTATTTT; CDR3aa: CASSLASVKYF; v_gene: TRBV7-2; abundance: few; j_gene: TRBJ2-3; d_gene: -
CDR3nt: TGTGCCAGCGGAAGGAGCTCCTACAATGAGCAGTTCTTC; CDR3aa: CASGRSSYNEQFF; v_gene: TRBV6-2/TRBV6-3; abundance: -; j_gene: TRBJ2-1; d_gene: -
CDR3nt: TGTGCCAGCAGCCCCTCCGGGGGATCCTACAATGAGCAGTTCTTC; CDR3aa: CASSPSGGSYNEQFF; v_gene: TRBV9; abundance: many; j_gene: TRBJ2-1; d_gene: -
CDR3nt: TGTGCCAGCAGCCCTAAGCGGGGGGCGAACACCGGGGAGCTGTTTTTT; CDR3aa: CASSPKRGANTGELFF; v_gene: TRBV7-9; abundance: many; j_gene: TRBJ2-2; d_gene: TRBD2
CDR3nt: TGTGCCAGCAGACCGGACCCCTGGGGTAATTCACCCCTCCACTTT; CDR3aa: CASRPDPWGNSPLHF; v_gene: TRBV6-5; abundance: many; j_gene: TRBJ1-6; d_gene: -
CDR3nt: TGTGCCAGCAGGGGAGCGGGGGGCCTCAATGAGCAGTTCTTC; CDR3aa: CASRGAGGLNEQFF; v_gene: TRBV12-3/TRBV12-4; abundance: -; j_gene: TRBJ2-1; d_gene: TRBD2
CDR3nt: TGCGCCAGCAGCAGGGACAGGGTCTACTTGAACACTGAAGCTTTCTTT; CDR3aa: CASSRDRVYLNTEAFF; v_gene: TRBV5-1; abundance: -; j_gene: TRBJ1-1; d_gene: TRBD1
CDR3nt: TGTGCCAGCAGTTTAGGACAGGGGGATCAGCCCCAGCATTTT; CDR3aa: CASSLGQGDQPQHF; v_gene: TRBV28; abundance: many; j_gene: TRBJ1-5; d_gene: TRBD1
CDR3nt: TGTGCCAGCAGCCAACAATCGTCAGGGATAAGCAATCAGCCCCAGCATTTT; CDR3aa: CASSQQSSGISNQPQHF; v_gene: TRBV4-2; abundance: few; j_gene: TRBJ1-5; d_gene: -
CDR3nt: TGTGCCAGCAGCCAAGGGTCGACACTGACCGGGGAGCTGTTTTTT; CDR3aa: CASSQGSTLTGELFF; v_gene: TRBV3-1; abundance: few; j_gene: TRBJ2-2; d_gene: -
CDR3nt: TGCAGTGCTAGGGGGGGACAGGGCGATGCAACTAATGAAAAACTGTTTTTT; CDR3aa: CSARGGQGDATNEKLFF; v_gene: TRBV20-1; abundance: few; j_gene: TRBJ1-4; d_gene: TRBD1
CDR3nt: TGTGCCATCCAAGGGTTTTCAACAAACACCATATATTTT; CDR3aa: CAIQGFSTNTIYF; v_gene: TRBV10-3; abundance: many; j_gene: TRBJ1-3; d_gene: -
CDR3nt: TGTGCCATCGGCCTCAGGGCGGATGGCTACACCTTC; CDR3aa: CAIGLRADGYTF; v_gene: TRBV10-3; abundance: many; j_gene: TRBJ1-2; d_gene: -
CDR3nt: TGTGCCAGCAGCCAAAGTCTCTTGGGCTACACCTTC; CDR3aa: CASSQSLLGYTF; v_gene: TRBV3-1; abundance: -; j_gene: TRBJ1-2; d_gene: -
CDR3nt: TGTGCCAGCAGTTACAGCTCTAACTATGGCTACACCTTC; CDR3aa: CASSYSSNYGYTF; v_gene: TRBV6-2/TRBV6-3; abundance: -; j_gene: TRBJ1-2; d_gene: -
CDR3nt: TGTGCCAGCAGTTCCGCGACTAGCGGGTCCTACAATGAGCAGTTCTTC; CDR3aa: CASSSATSGSYNEQFF; v_gene: TRBV28; abundance: many; j_gene: TRBJ2-1; d_gene: TRBD2
CDR3nt: TGTGCCAGCAGTTACGGGTTGAACACCGGGGAGCTGTTTTTT; CDR3aa: CASSYGLNTGELFF; v_gene: TRBV6-2/TRBV6-3; abundance: -; j_gene: TRBJ2-2; d_gene: -
CDR3nt: TGTGCCAGCAGCTCTGAGCCCCAAGAGACCCAGTACTTC; CDR3aa: CASSSEPQETQYF; v_gene: TRBV5-4; abundance: -; j_gene: TRBJ2-5; d_gene: -
CDR3nt: TGTGCCAGCAGCTCTGTCGGGGCCAACGTCCTGACTTTC; CDR3aa: CASSSVGANVLTF; v_gene: TRBV7-6; abundance: -; j_gene: TRBJ2-6; d_gene: -
CDR3nt: TGTGCCAGCACCACTCCGGGACAGGGATACCAAGAGACCCAGTACTTC; CDR3aa: CASTTPGQGYQETQYF; v_gene: TRBV28; abundance: -; j_gene: TRBJ2-5; d_gene: TRBD1
CDR3nt: TGCAGTGCTAGAGGGAGCGGGGGGGCCAGCGATACGCAGTATTTT; CDR3aa: CSARGSGGASDTQYF; v_gene: TRBV20-1; abundance: many; j_gene: TRBJ2-3; d_gene: TRBD2
CDR3nt: TGTGCCAGCAGTTACTCCTCCGGGACAGACACCTATGGCTACACCTTC; CDR3aa: CASSYSSGTDTYGYTF; v_gene: TRBV6-2/TRBV6-3; abundance: -; j_gene: TRBJ1-2; d_gene: TRBD1
CDR3nt: TGTGCCAGCAGTTATAGGGGACCGTCCTACGAGCAGTACTTC; CDR3aa: CASSYRGPSYEQYF; v_gene: TRBV6-6; abundance: few; j_gene: TRBJ2-7; d_gene: -
CDR3nt: TGTGCCAGCAGTATTGGGGCAAGGACACCCTCCTACAATGAGCAGTTCTTC; CDR3aa: CASSIGARTPSYNEQFF; v_gene: TRBV12-3/TRBV12-4; abundance: few; j_gene: TRBJ2-1; d_gene: -
CDR3nt: TGCGCCAGCAGTCGTTCAGGGGGTAGCACAGATACGCAGTATTTT; CDR3aa: CASSRSGGSTDTQYF; v_gene: TRBV5-1; abundance: many; j_gene: TRBJ2-3; d_gene: TRBD1
CDR3nt: TGTGCCAGCAGCGGGACTAGCGGGGATTACAATGAGCAGTTCTTC; CDR3aa: CASSGTSGDYNEQFF; v_gene: TRBV14; abundance: -; j_gene: TRBJ2-1; d_gene: TRBD2
CDR3nt: TGTGCCAGCAGCCCGCTCCCCGACGGCCAAGAGACCCAGTACTTC; CDR3aa: CASSPLPDGQETQYF; v_gene: TRBV9; abundance: -; j_gene: TRBJ2-5; d_gene: -
CDR3nt: TGCGCCAGCAGCTTGGTTCCGACAGGGAACTATGGCTACACCTTC; CDR3aa: CASSLVPTGNYGYTF; v_gene: TRBV5-1; abundance: few; j_gene: TRBJ1-2; d_gene: TRBD1
CDR3nt: TGTGCCAGCAGCTGGGGACAGGGGGCGGAACAGCCCCAGCATTTT; CDR3aa: CASSWGQGAEQPQHF; v_gene: TRBV9; abundance: -; j_gene: TRBJ1-5; d_gene: TRBD1